This TCR beta chain appears in the sequencing data of a study of T cells after yellow fever vaccination (dated by TCRdb to 2018 to 2020). Regarding the complete study: Libraries from fractions with low cell numbers were prepared with the SMART-Seq v4 Ultra Low Input RNA kit. To track T-cell clones before and after primary and booster YFV17D yellow fever vaccination, bulk TCR alpha and beta repertoires were sequenced longitudinally. Two healthy male donors made up the cohort, one aged 18 to 29 years and the other aged 30 to 40 years. Bulk PBMC replicates and cell subsets were isolated from blood drawn at multiple timepoints before and after both primary and secondary immunization.

In this sample, this clonotype turned up a few times. No cognate antigen has been identified for it. The input lacks base qualities; no much larger clone sits a single base away. These reads were obtained on an Illumina NovaSeq 6000. TCR cDNA was synthesized by 5'RACE template switching, through which a universal primer site and unique molecular identifiers were introduced. cDNA synthesis was primed from both the TCR alpha and TCR beta constant segments. Two PCR steps were used to amplify libraries, with sample barcodes and sequencing adapters being added in the second step. Sequencing of libraries was performed on Illumina HiSeq 2500 (2x100 bp) or NovaSeq (2x150 bp). The original pipeline was this. Reads were demultiplexed and collapsed into UMI consensus sequences with MIGEC, and V(D)J alignment was performed with MiXCR. Vaccine-responding clonotypes were identified with edgeR using replicate PBMC samples, with FDR below 0.01 and a log2 fold change above 5 up to day 15 being required. Each bulk clonotype was labeled CD4 or CD8 based on which sequenced repertoire, CD4 or CD8, contained the clonotype at higher abundance. Using fastp at Q25 and MiXCR, TCRdb reprocessed the public reads and kept productive beta chains. Entries that share a CDR3 protein sequence are merged under the most common genes and DNA. The V and J calls come from TCRdb's annotation, not from the publication. A total of hundreds of thousands of distinct CDR3 sequences appear in this sample, roughly 3.5% of them only once. About a quarter of the sample is taken by the ten largest.

The investigation overall reported the following: Because abundant contaminating clonotypes from the bulk population could be contained in FACS-sorted repertoires, computational filtering was required. Compared with the primary T-cell response, the secondary T-cell response was faster but weaker, reaching its peak on day 5 rather than on day 15. Most clones expanded after primary vaccination (about 96% of CD4 and approximately 86% of CD8) were re-detected after the booster, suggesting that broad memory maintenance occurred. A small share of clonotypes occurred in both CD4 and CD8 compartments, likely arising from convergent recombination. Because the study included only a couple of donors, the extent to which the findings can be generalized is limited.

Cut back by 7 bases and 5 bases, the V and J ends lie 12 bases apart. Sequences MNHEY (CDR1) and SVGAGI (CDR2) are obtained from the germline V gene. From the cysteine up to the phenylalanine, the CDR3 has a length of 14 residues. CDR3 DNA is the only sequence kept; it has 42 bases, read in frame from the first base. The sample's treatment or condition label, in plain terms: live attenuated yellow fever vaccine strain. At each blood-draw timepoint, two biological replicates of bulk PBMCs were obtained. PBMCs were isolated from peripheral blood using a standard Ficoll-Paque protocol. RNA was extracted with TriZol from bulk PBMCs, CD4 and CD8 fractions, and dextramer-positive and dextramer-negative fractions.

The starting material was PBMCs, obtained on the day of the yellow fever booster vaccination. The clonotype was recovered from a man aged 18 to 29 who received the YFV17D yellow fever vaccine. The chain joins TRBV6-5 to TRBJ1-6; too little of a D gene remains to name it. This receptor carries the CDR3 CASTRDGHNSPLHF. The DNA sequence is given as TGTGCCAGCACAAGAGACGGTCATAATTCACCCCTCCACTTT.